The rows below give T cell receptor beta chains drawn from one sample of a study of regulatory T cells in long-lasting Graves disease. Via MiXCR, TCRdb re-called the multiplex PCR reads, giving one row per CDR3 protein. Here the sample spans some 340,000 distinct CDR3 sequences, about an eighth being singletons. Another study also made use of these data, one on T cells in Graves' hyperthyroidism and ophthalmopathy.

The input for sequencing was peripheral blood mononuclear cells (PBMCs), taken at new diagnosis, from a patient treated with antithyroid drugs. Receptor source: a woman aged 18-29 years with Graves disease. CDR3s include the opening cysteine and the closing phenylalanine or tryptophan. Each record gives: D gene, J gene, V gene, clone size, CDR3 protein, CDR3 DNA. A D gene is named only where the DNA matches it firmly. Not every row has a clone size; where given, it reads once, few, many or a size class.

>TRBD2|TRBJ2-3|TRBV20-1|many
CSARDREFFPGGVLTDTQYF
TGCAGTGCTAGAGATAGGGAGTTCTTTCCCGGGGGGGTATTAACAGATACGCAGTATTTT
>.|TRBJ1-4|TRBV11-2|many
CASSPPGPGLFF
TGTGCCAGCAGCCCCCCGGGCCCCGGGCTGTTTTTT
>TRBD2|TRBJ2-5|TRBV7-8|many
CASSTRGGRQETQYF
TGTGCCAGCAGCACCCGGGGAGGGCGCCAAGAGACCCAGTACTTC
>.|TRBJ1-1|TRBV12-3/TRBV12-4|many
CASRPDRNTEAFF
TGTGCCAGCAGACCCGACAGGAACACTGAAGCTTTCTTT
>.|TRBJ1-2|TRBV13|few
CASSLRGAKYGYTF
TGTGCCAGCAGCTTGAGGGGCGCTAAGTATGGCTACACCTTC
>.|TRBJ1-4|TRBV30|many
CAWSVLAGTNEKLFF
TGTGCCTGGAGTGTCCTGGCAGGAACTAATGAAAAACTGTTTTTT
>TRBD1|TRBJ2-3|TRBV15|many
CATSRAGTGVGDTQYF
TGTGCCACCAGCAGAGCAGGGACAGGGGTGGGAGATACGCAGTATTTT
>TRBD1|TRBJ1-2|TRBV5-1|.
CASSLNRDRFYGYTF
TGCGCCAGCAGCCTTAACCGGGACAGGTTCTATGGCTACACCTTC
>.|TRBJ2-5|TRBV14|few
CASSQGAGLYQETQYF
TGTGCCAGCAGCCAAGGGGCGGGGCTGTACCAAGAGACCCAGTACTTC
>.|TRBJ2-3|TRBV12-3/TRBV12-4|many
CASSFLGGWGPSTDTQYF
TGTGCCAGCAGTTTCTTGGGGGGATGGGGCCCTAGCACAGATACGCAGTATTTT
>.|TRBJ1-2|TRBV27|many
CASSAQASYGYTF
TGTGCCAGCAGTGCACAGGCTTCCTATGGCTACACCTTC
>.|TRBJ1-1|TRBV12-3/TRBV12-4|many
CASIQGNTEAFF
TGTGCCAGCATACAAGGAAACACTGAAGCTTTCTTT
>.|TRBJ1-3|TRBV30|.
CAWSTGVISSGSTIYF
TGTGCCTGGAGCACAGGAGTCATCAGCTCTGGAAGCACCATATATTTT
>TRBD2|TRBJ2-1|TRBV29-1|many
CSVPLAGELGNEQFF
TGCAGCGTTCCATTAGCGGGAGAGCTGGGGAATGAGCAGTTCTTC